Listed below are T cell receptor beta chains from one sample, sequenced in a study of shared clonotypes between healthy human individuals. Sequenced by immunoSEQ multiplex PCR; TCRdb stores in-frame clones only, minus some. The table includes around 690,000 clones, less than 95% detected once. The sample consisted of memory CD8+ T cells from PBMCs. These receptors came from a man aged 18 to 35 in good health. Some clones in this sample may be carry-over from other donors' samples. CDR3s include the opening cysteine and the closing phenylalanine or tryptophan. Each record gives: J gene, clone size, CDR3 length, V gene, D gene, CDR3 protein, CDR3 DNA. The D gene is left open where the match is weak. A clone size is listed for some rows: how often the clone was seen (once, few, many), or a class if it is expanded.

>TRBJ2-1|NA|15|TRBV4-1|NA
CASSYRRSSYNEQFF
TGCGCCAGCAGCTACAGGCGGAGCTCCTACAATGAGCAGTTCTTC
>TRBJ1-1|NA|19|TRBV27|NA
CASSSRGVRVGHMNTEAFF
TGTGCCAGCAGTTCGAGGGGTGTTCGAGTGGGACACATGAACACTGAAGCTTTCTTT
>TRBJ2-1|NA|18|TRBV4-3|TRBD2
CASSQATAGTTTYNEQFF
TGCGCCAGCAGCCAAGCCACGGCCGGGACTACTACCTACAATGAGCAGTTCTTC
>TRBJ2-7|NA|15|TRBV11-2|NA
CASSVGGDNSYEQYF
TGTGCCAGCAGCGTGGGGGGTGATAACTCCTACGAGCAGTACTTC
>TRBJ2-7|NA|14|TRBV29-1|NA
CSVVWGERATEQYF
TGCAGCGTTGTTTGGGGGGAGCGGGCGACCGAGCAGTACTTC
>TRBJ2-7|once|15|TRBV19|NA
CASSIDLGRSYEQYF
TGTGCCAGTAGTATAGATCTTGGCAGGAGTTACGAGCAGTACTTC
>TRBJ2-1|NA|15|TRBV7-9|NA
CASSLLFRGRDEQFF
TGTGCCAGCAGCTTACTGTTCCGGGGAAGGGATGAGCAGTTCTTC
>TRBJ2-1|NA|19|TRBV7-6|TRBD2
CASSLGDLADLSSYNEQFF
TGTGCCAGCAGCTTAGGTGACCTAGCGGACCTCAGCTCCTACAATGAGCAGTTCTTC
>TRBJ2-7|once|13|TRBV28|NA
CASSFNSAYEQYF
TGTGCCAGCAGTTTCAACAGCGCCTACGAGCAGTACTTC
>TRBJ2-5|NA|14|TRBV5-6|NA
CASSPEGNQETQYF
TGTGCCAGCAGCCCAGAGGGTAACCAAGAGACCCAGTACTTC
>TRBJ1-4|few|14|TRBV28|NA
CASSFGHRNEKLFF
TGTGCCAGCAGTTTTGGGCACCGTAATGAAAAACTGTTTTTT
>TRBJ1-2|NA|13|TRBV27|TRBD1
CATRPGQIYGYTF
TGTGCCACACGCCCGGGACAGATCTATGGCTACACCTTC
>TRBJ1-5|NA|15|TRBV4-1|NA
CASSQGPGRDAAQHF
TGCGCCAGCAGCCAGGGGCCGGGAAGGGATGCGGCCCAGCATTTT
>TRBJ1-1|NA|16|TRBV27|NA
CASSLSPGSWNTEAFF
TGTGCCAGCAGTTTATCCCCAGGGTCCTGGAACACTGAAGCTTTCTTT
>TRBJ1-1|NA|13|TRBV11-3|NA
CASSLAGHTEAFF
TGTGCCAGCAGCTTAGCTGGGCACACTGAAGCTTTCTTT
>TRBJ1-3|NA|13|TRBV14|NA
CASSTRTLDTIYF
TGTGCCAGCAGCACCCGGACCTTGGACACCATATATTTT
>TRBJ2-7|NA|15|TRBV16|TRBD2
CASSQSSGGTYEQYF
TGTGCCAGCAGCCAATCCTCGGGAGGGACCTACGAGCAGTACTTC
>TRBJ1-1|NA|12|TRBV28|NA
CASSPRIDEAFF
TGTGCCAGCAGTCCGCGGATAGATGAAGCTTTCTTT
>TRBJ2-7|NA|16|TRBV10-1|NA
CASSEWSRDNSYEQYF
TGCGCCAGCAGTGAGTGGTCCAGGGACAACTCCTACGAGCAGTACTTC
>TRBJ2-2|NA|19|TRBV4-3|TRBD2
CASSQDLASGSGAAGELFF
TGCGCCAGCAGCCAAGATTTGGCTAGCGGGAGTGGGGCGGCAGGGGAGCTGTTTTTT
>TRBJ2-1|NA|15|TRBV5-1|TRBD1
CASSLAVTGVFEQFF
TGCGCCAGCAGCTTGGCCGTGACAGGGGTGTTTGAGCAGTTCTTC
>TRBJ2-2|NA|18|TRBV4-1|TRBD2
CASSQPTTSGRPTGELFF
TGCGCCAGCAGCCAACCTACGACTAGCGGGAGGCCTACCGGGGAGCTGTTTTTT
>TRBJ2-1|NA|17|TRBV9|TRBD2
CASSVVGSGSTYNEQFF
TGTGCCAGCAGCGTAGTGGGTAGCGGGAGTACGTACAATGAGCAGTTCTTC
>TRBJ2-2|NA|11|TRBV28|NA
CATMNTGELFF
TGTGCCACCATGAACACCGGGGAGCTGTTTTTT
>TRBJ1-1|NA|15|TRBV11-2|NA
CASSLNLWRDTEAFF
TGTGCCAGCAGCTTAAATCTTTGGCGTGACACTGAAGCTTTCTTT
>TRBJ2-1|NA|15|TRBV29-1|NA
CSVEDRGGSYNEQFF
TGCAGCGTTGAAGATAGGGGGGGGTCCTACAATGAGCAGTTCTTC
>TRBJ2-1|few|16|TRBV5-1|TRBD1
CASSLFGTGGGYEQFF
TGCGCCAGCAGCTTGTTCGGGACAGGGGGCGGCTATGAGCAGTTCTTC
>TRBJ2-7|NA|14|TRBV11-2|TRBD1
CASRMGQGMDEQYF
TGTGCCAGCAGGATGGGACAGGGGATGGACGAGCAGTACTTC
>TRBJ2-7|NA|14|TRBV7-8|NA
CASSPLGGRYEQYF
TGTGCCAGCAGCCCACTGGGGGGCCGGTACGAGCAGTACTTC
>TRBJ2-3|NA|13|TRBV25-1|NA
CASSESNTDTQYF
TGTGCCAGCAGTGAATCAAATACAGATACGCAGTATTTT
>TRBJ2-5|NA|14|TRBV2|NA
CATLVAGFQETQYF
TGTGCCACACTCGTCGCGGGGTTCCAAGAGACCCAGTACTTC
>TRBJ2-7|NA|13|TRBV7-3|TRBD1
CASSLGTAYEQYF
TGTGCCAGCAGCTTGGGGACAGCCTACGAGCAGTACTTC
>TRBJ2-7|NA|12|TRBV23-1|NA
CASSPSLYEQYF
TGCGCCAGCAGTCCATCCCTCTACGAGCAGTACTTC
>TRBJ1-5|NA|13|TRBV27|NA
CASSLIRGQPQHF
TGTGCCAGCAGTTTAATCAGGGGTCAGCCCCAGCATTTT
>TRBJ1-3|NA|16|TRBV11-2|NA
CASSTRKGYPRNTIYF
TGTGCCAGCAGCACTCGTAAGGGGTACCCTCGAAACACCATATATTTT
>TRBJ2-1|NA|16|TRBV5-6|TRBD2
CASSPRASGRAVEQFF
TGTGCCAGCAGCCCGAGAGCTAGCGGGAGGGCCGTTGAGCAGTTCTTC
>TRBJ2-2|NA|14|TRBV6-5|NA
CASSYLVNTGELFF
TGTGCCAGCAGTTACTTAGTAAACACCGGGGAGCTGTTTTTT
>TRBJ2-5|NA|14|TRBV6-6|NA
CASSPGRHQETQYF
TGTGCCAGCAGTCCGGGACGTCACCAAGAGACCCAGTACTTC
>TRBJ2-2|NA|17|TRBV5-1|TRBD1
CASSRPGQGYLAGELFF
TGCGCCAGCAGCAGACCGGGACAGGGGTATTTGGCCGGGGAGCTGTTTTTT
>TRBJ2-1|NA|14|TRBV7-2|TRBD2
CASSAPIAGHEQFF
TGTGCCAGCAGCGCCCCGATAGCGGGCCATGAGCAGTTCTTC
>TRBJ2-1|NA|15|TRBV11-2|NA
CASSLDPEGYNEQFF
TGTGCCAGCAGCTTAGATCCGGAGGGGTACAATGAGCAGTTCTTC
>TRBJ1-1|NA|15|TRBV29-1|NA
CSVVAPVPVSTEAFF
TGCAGCGTTGTTGCGCCAGTACCTGTCTCCACTGAAGCTTTCTTT
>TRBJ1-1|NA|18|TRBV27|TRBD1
CASSPYPGTGRGYTEAFF
TGTGCCAGCAGTCCCTATCCCGGGACAGGGCGTGGGTACACTGAAGCTTTCTTT
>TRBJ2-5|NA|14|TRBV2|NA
CASPGTQYQETQYF
TGTGCCAGCCCCGGGACCCAGTACCAAGAGACCCAGTACTTC
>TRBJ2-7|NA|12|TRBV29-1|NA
CSVLRVYGEQYF
TGCAGCGTTTTGCGCGTATATGGAGAGCAGTACTTC
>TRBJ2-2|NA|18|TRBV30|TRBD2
CAWRGIGGSSSHTGELFF
TGTGCCTGGAGGGGAATTGGCGGGAGTAGTAGCCACACCGGGGAGCTGTTTTTT
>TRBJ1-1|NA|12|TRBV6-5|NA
CASGGAYTEAFF
TGTGCCAGCGGGGGAGCGTACACTGAAGCTTTCTTT